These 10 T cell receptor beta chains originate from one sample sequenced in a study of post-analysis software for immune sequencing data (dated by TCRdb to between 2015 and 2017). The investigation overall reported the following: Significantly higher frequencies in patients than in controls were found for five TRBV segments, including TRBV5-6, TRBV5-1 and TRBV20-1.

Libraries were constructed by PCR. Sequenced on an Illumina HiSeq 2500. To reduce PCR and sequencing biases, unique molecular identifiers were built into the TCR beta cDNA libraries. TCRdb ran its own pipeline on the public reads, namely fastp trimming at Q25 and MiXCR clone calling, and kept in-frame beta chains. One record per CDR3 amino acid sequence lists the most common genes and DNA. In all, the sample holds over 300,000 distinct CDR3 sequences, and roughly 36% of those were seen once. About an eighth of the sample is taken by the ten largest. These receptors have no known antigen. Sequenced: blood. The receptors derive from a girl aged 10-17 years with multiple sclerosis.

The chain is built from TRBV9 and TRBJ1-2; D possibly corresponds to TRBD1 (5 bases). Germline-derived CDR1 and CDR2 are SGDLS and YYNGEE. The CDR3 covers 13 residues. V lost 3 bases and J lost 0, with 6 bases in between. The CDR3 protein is CASSEDTNYGYTF. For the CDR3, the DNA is TGTGCCAGCAGCGAGGACACTAACTATGGCTACACCTTC.

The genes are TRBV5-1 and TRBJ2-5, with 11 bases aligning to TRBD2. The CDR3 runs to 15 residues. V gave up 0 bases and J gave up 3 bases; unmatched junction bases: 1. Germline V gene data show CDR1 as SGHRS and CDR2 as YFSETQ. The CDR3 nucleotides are TGCGCCAGCAGCTTGGCTAGCGGGGGGAAAGAGACCCAGTACTTC. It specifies CASSLASGGKETQYF. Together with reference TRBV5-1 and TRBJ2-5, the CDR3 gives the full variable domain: KAGVTQTPRYLIKTRGQQVTLSCSPISGHRSVSWYQQTPGQGLQFLFEYFSETQRNKGNFPGRFSGRQFSNSRSEMNVSTLELGDSALYLCASSLASGGKETQYFGPGTRLLVL.

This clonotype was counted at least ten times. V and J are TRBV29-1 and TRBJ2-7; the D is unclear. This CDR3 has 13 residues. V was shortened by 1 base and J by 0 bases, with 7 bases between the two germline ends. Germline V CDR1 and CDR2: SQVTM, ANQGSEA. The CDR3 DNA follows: TGCAGCGTTGAAGTGGCGAGCTCCTACGAGCAGTACTTC. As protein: CSVEVASSYEQYF.

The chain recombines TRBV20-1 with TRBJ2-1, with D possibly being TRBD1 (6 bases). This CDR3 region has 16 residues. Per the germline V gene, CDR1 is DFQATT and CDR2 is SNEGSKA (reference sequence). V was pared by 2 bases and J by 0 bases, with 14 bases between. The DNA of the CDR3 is TGCAGTGCTAGACCTACCGACAGGTACTCCTACAATGAGCAGTTCTTC. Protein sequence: CSARPTDRYSYNEQFF.

The CDR3 here is CSARDLGDSNSPLHF. The DNA for the CDR3 is TGCAGTGCTAGAGATCTTGGGGACAGTAATTCACCCCTCCACTTT. The chain combines TRBV20-1 with TRBJ1-6, with TRBD1 identical over 7 bases. V lost 0 bases to trimming and J lost 6 bases; unmatched junction nucleotides: 5. The CDR3 has 15 amino acids. The germline V gene has CDR1 DFQATT and CDR2 SNEGSKA (reference sequence).

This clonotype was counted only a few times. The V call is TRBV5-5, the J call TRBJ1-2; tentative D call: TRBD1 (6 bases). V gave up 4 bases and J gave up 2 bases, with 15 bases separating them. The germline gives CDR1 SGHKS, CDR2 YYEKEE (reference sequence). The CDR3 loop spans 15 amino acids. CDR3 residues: CASSPEGGPNYGYTF. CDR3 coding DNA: TGTGCCAGCAGCCCGGAGGGGGGACCGAACTATGGCTACACCTTC.

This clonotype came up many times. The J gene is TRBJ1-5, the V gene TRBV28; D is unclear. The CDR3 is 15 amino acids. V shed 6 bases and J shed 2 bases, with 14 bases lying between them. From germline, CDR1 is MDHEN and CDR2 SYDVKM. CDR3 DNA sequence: TGTGCCAGCAGCTCGGGAGGAGGAGGCAATCAGCCCCAGCATTTT. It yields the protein CASSSGGGGNQPQHF.

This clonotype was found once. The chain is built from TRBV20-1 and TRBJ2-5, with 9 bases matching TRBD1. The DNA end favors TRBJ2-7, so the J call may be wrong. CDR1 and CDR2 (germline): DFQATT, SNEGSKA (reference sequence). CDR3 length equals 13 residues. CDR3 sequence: CSAQGGTGIEQYF. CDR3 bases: TGCAGTGCTCAGGGAGGGACAGGGATCGAGCAGTACTTC.

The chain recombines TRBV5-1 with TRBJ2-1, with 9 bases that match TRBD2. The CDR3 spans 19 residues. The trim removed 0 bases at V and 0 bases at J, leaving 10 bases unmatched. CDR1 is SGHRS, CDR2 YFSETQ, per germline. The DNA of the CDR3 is TGCGCCAGCAGCTTGGCCGGTAGTGCGGGGGGGGGCTCCTACAATGAGCAGTTCTTC. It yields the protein CASSLAGSAGGGSYNEQFF.

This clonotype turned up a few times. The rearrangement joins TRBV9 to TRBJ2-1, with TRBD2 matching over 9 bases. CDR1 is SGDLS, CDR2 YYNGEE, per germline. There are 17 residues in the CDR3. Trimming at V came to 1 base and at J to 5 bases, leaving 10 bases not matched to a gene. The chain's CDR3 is CASSVTKLAGENNEQFF. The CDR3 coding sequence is TGTGCCAGCAGCGTAACTAAATTAGCGGGGGAGAACAATGAGCAGTTCTTC.